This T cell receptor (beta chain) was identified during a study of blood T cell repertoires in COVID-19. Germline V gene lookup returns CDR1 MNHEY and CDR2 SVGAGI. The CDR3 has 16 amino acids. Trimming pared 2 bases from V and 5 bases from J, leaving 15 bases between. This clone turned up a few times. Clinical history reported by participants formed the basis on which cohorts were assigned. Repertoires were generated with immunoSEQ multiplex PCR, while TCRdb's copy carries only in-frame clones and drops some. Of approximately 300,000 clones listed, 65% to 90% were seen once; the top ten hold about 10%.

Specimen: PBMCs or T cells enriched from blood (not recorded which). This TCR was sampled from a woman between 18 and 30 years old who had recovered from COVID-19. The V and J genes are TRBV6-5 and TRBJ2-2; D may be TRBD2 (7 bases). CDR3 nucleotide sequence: TGTGCCAGCAGTTACCGAGGGGGGGCCGGTACCGGGGAGCTGTTTTTT. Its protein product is CASSYRGGAGTGELFF.